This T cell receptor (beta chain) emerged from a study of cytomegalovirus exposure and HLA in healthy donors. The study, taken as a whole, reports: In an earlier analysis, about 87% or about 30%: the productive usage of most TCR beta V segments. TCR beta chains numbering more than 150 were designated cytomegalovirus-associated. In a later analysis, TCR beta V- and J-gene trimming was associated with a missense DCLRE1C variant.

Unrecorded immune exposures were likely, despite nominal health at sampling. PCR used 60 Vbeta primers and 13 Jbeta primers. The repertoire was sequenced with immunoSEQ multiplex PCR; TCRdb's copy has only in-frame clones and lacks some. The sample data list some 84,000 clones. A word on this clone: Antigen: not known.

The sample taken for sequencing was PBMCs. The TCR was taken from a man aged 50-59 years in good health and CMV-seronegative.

The CDR3 is CATGQGNQPQHF. The CDR3 region has the DNA TGTGCCACCGGACAGGGCAATCAGCCCCAGCATTTT. The chain couples TRBV10-3 to TRBJ1-5, with TRBD1 matching over 7 bases. Germline V gene lookup returns CDR1 ENHRY and CDR2 SYGVKD. This CDR3 contains 12 residues. With V trimmed by 10 bases and J by 2 bases, 2 bases remained unmatched.